Listed here are 25 T cell receptor beta chains from one sample, sequenced in a study of blood T cell repertoires in COVID-19. Assay: immunoSEQ multiplex PCR; the TCRdb copy retains only in-frame clones and omits some. The sample shows 60,000 or so clones, about 90% of them seen only once. Sample: peripheral blood. The receptors derive from a man in his 60s with acute or convalescent COVID-19.

V is TRBV18 and J is TRBJ1-3; 8 bases agree with TRBD1. The V gene end was trimmed by 5 bases and the J gene end by 6 bases; junction bases not matched to a gene: 9. The CDR3 contains 15 residues. CDR1 is KGHSH, CDR2 LQKENI, per germline. The CDR3 spells CASSALPDRANTIYF. In DNA form, the CDR3 reads TGTGCCAGCTCAGCCCTCCCGGACAGGGCAAACACCATATATTTT.

DNA of the CDR3: TGTGCCAGCAGTTACTCGGGCGGGGGTCCAACCTACGAGCAGTACTTC. Encoded protein: CASSYSGGGPTYEQYF. The chain recombines TRBV6-6 with TRBJ2-7; 7 nucleotides align to TRBD2. The CDR3 extends over 16 amino acids. With V trimmed by 0 bases and J by 2 bases, 7 bases remained unmatched. The germline CDR1 and CDR2 sequences are MNHNY and SVGAGI (reference sequence).

This clone came up a few times. J is TRBJ2-7 and V is TRBV6-6; 11 positions match TRBD1. Losses at the gene ends were 5 bases for V and 4 bases for J; bases not matched to a gene: 7. Germline CDR1 MNHNY, CDR2 SVGAGI (reference sequence). The CDR3 covers 15 residues. The chain's CDR3 is CASSEPGQGEYEQYF. CDR3 in DNA: TGTGCCAGCAGTGAGCCGGGACAGGGGGAGTACGAGCAGTACTTC.

This clone was counted between two and nine times. The chain is built from TRBV19 and TRBJ1-3; D gene uncertain. V was trimmed by 6 bases and J by 2 bases, leaving 17 bases between them. Germline V lookup: CDR1 LNHDA, CDR2 SQIVND (reference sequence). The CDR3 loop spans 16 amino acids. In DNA, the CDR3 is TGTGCCAGTAGAGGGAGGTTCGGGTCAGCTGGAAACACCATATATTTT. It encodes CASRGRFGSAGNTIYF.

The chain is built from TRBV7-2 and TRBJ1-4; 11 bases match TRBD1. The CDR3 loop spans 14 amino acids. Germline V gives CDR1 SGHTA, CDR2 FQGNSA. Unmatched junction bases numbered 3, after V lost 4 bases and J lost 8 bases. The DNA for the CDR3 is TGTGCCAGCAGCTCCGGACAGGGGGCGGAAAAACTGTTTTTT. Its translation is CASSSGQGAEKLFF.

The chain couples TRBV5-4 to TRBJ1-2; 7 bases are shared with TRBD1. V lost 0 bases and J lost 7; bases outside the gene matches: 12. CDR3 length: 16 residues. Germline lookup yields CDR1 SGHNT and CDR2 YYREEE (reference sequence). The CDR3 DNA sequence: TGTGCCAGCAGCTTGGGACAGGGAGTATCTATAGCTGGCTACACCTTC. Its translation: CASSLGQGVSIAGYTF.

Only one count was recorded for this clone. The chain employs TRBV30 and TRBJ2-2; TRBD2 matches 7 bases. In germline, CDR1 is GTSNPN, CDR2 SVGIG (reference sequence). This CDR3 is 15 amino acids long. The CDR3 sequence: CGHGGGKVDTGELFF. As DNA, the CDR3 is TGTGGGCACGGCGGGGGTAAGGTAGACACCGGGGAGCTGTTTTTT. The entire variable domain, with the rest obtained from reference TRBV30 and TRBJ2-2, is as follows: SQTIHQWPATLVQPVGSPLSLECTVEGTSNPNLYWYRQAAGRGLQLLFYSVGIGQISSEVPQNLSASRPQDRQFILSSKKLLLSDSGFYLCGHGGGKVDTGELFFGEGSRLTVL.

The V and J genes are TRBV3-1 (or the pseudogene TRBV3-2) and TRBJ2-5; D remains ambiguous. The CDR3 is made up of 16 amino acids. Germline CDR1 LGHDT, CDR2 YNNKEL (reference sequence). The V gene lost 6 bases and the J gene lost 1 base, with 18 bases spanning the gap. CDR3 in amino acids: CASSQLLPWAQETQYF. The CDR3, as DNA: TGTGCCAGCAGTCAACTCCTCCCTTGGGCCCAAGAGACCCAGTACTTC.

This clone has a single count. The V and J genes are TRBV7-2 and TRBJ1-4, with D uncertain. Per the germline V gene, CDR1 is SGHTA and CDR2 is FQGNSA. The CDR3 is 15 residues long. Trimming pared 1 base from V and 0 bases from J, leaving 6 bases between. The CDR3 region is CASSLVVATNEKLFF. The CDR3 region has the DNA TGTGCCAGCAGCTTAGTGGTAGCAACTAATGAAAAACTGTTTTTT.

This clone has a single count. The genes are TRBV6-1 and TRBJ1-2, with 10 positions matching TRBD1. The CDR3 is made up of 14 amino acids. From germline, CDR1 is MNHNS and CDR2 SASEGT. Losses at the gene ends were 1 base for V and 6 bases for J; bases not matched to a gene: 2. CDR3 sequence reads: CASSEEGTGDGYTF. The DNA for the CDR3 is TGTGCCAGCAGTGAAGAAGGGACAGGGGATGGCTACACCTTC.

The chain uses TRBV30 and TRBJ1-6; 7 bases are a match to TRBD1. The CDR3 has 14 residues. V lost 1 base to trimming and J lost 8 bases; unmatched junction nucleotides: 5. CDR1 is GTSNPN, CDR2 SVGIG, per germline (reference sequence). The CDR3 DNA is TGTGCCTGGAGTGAGGGACAGAACTATTCACCCCTCCACTTT. Encoded protein: CAWSEGQNYSPLHF.

As regards this clone: Additional DNA sequences in this sample encode the identical CDR3. V gene TRBV4-3 combines with J gene TRBJ1-3; 7 bases match TRBD1. The germline CDR1 and CDR2 sequences are LGHNA and YSLEER. This CDR3 spans 15 amino acids. The V segment lost 1 base and the J segment 0 bases; nucleotides outside the gene matches: 0. For the CDR3, the DNA is TGCGCCAGCAGCCAAGGGGACAGCTCTGGAAACACCATATATTTT. Encoded protein: CASSQGDSSGNTIYF.

The chain recombines TRBV5-1 with TRBJ2-1; 7 bases match TRBD2. The trim removed 0 bases at V and 6 bases at J, leaving 6 bases unmatched. The germline gives CDR1 SGHRS, CDR2 YFSETQ. CDR3 size: 15 residues. Here the CDR3 reads CASSLGSGAPNEQFF. Written as DNA, the CDR3 is TGCGCCAGCAGCTTGGGCAGCGGGGCACCCAATGAGCAGTTCTTC.

The chain has TRBV9 and TRBJ1-4; 9 nucleotides match TRBD1. Per germline, CDR1 SGDLS and CDR2 YYNGEE. V was pared by 4 bases and J by 5 bases, with 6 bases of the junction left unmatched. The CDR3 has 15 amino acids. CDR3 amino acids: CASSPTGTGNEKLFF. The CDR3 coding sequence is TGTGCCAGCAGCCCTACCGGGACAGGGAATGAAAAACTGTTTTTT. The whole variable domain, filled in from reference TRBV9 and TRBJ1-4, reads DSGVTQTPKHLITATGQRVTLRCSPRSGDLSVYWYQQSLDQGLQFLIQYYNGEERAKGNILERFSAQQFPDLHSELNLSSLELGDSALYFCASSPTGTGNEKLFFGSGTQLSVL.

The chain combines TRBV7-2 with TRBJ1-1; unclear D gene. There are 12 residues in the CDR3. The V gene's germline CDR1 is SGHTA and CDR2 FQGNSA. With 9 bases removed from V and 4 bases from J, the gap between germline ends came to 12 bases. This chain's CDR3 is CASRELGTEAFF. CDR3 DNA sequence: TGTGCCAGTAGGGAGTTGGGCACTGAAGCTTTCTTT.

The J gene is TRBJ1-1, the V gene TRBV21-1. TRBV21-1 is tagged as a pseudogene. This CDR3 contains 18 residues. CDR3 coding DNA: TGTGCCAGCAGCAAAGCCTTATCCCCGACTGATGCGAACACTGAAGCTTTCTTT. It is translated as CASSKALSPTDANTEAFF.

This clone was counted between two and nine times. This sequence joins TRBV18 and TRBJ2-5, with 8 positions matching TRBD1. Trimming removed 4 bases from V and 2 bases from J; junction bases left unmatched: 3. Germline V gene sequence: CDR1 KGHSH, CDR2 LQKENI. The CDR3 extends over 14 amino acids. The CDR3 DNA sequence: TGTGCCAGCTCACTGGACAGGGTACAAGAGACCCAGTACTTC. It yields the protein CASSLDRVQETQYF.

V usage is TRBV5-1 and J usage is TRBJ2-2; 9 bases are shared with TRBD1. The germline CDR1 and CDR2 sequences are SGHRS and YFSETQ. V gave up 2 bases and J gave up 5 bases; unmatched junction bases: 4. The CDR3 is made up of 15 amino acids. CDR3 in amino acids: CASSLTGGATGELFF. Here the CDR3 DNA reads TGCGCCAGCAGCTTAACAGGGGGCGCAACCGGGGAGCTGTTTTTT.

The chain combines TRBV20-1 with TRBJ1-1; D is uncertain. CDR3 size: 11 residues. The germline CDR1 and CDR2 sequences are DFQATT and SNEGSKA (reference sequence). Trimming pared 4 bases from V and 4 bases from J, leaving 7 bases between. The CDR3 spells CSAIGITEAFF. The CDR3 DNA sequence: TGCAGTGCTATCGGTATCACTGAAGCTTTCTTT.

The chain employs TRBV5-1 and TRBJ1-3; no definite D call. This CDR3 comprises 14 residues. V lost 1 base, J lost 7 bases, and 12 bases lay in between. The germline V gene has CDR1 SGHRS and CDR2 YFSETQ. The CDR3 loop is CASSLSLVENTIYF. In DNA, the CDR3 is TGCGCCAGCAGCTTGTCTCTTGTCGAGAACACCATATATTTT.

The chain is built from TRBV6-5 and TRBJ1-2, with D possibly being TRBD1 (6 bases). Germline values: CDR1 MNHEY, CDR2 SVGAGI. V lost 0 bases, J lost 4 bases, and 6 bases lay in between. The CDR3 is made up of 13 amino acids. The chain's CDR3 is CASSYSGAYGYTF. DNA of the CDR3: TGTGCCAGCAGTTACTCGGGGGCCTATGGCTACACCTTC.

The chain joins TRBV2 to TRBJ1-6, with TRBD1 identical over 10 bases. Germline lookup yields CDR1 SNHLY and CDR2 FYNNEI. V was pared by 6 bases and J by 9 bases, with 8 bases of the junction left unmatched. The CDR3 loop spans 15 amino acids. The CDR3 spells CASRGDRGRFSPLHF. The CDR3 DNA reads TGTGCCAGCAGAGGGGACAGGGGACGGTTTTCACCCCTCCACTTT.

The chain links TRBV6-2 or TRBV6-3 to TRBJ1-6; D not certain. The germline V gene encodes CDR1 MNHEY and CDR2 SVGEGT. The V gene lost 0 bases and the J gene lost 0 bases, with 3 bases spanning the gap. This CDR3 spans 15 amino acids. CDR3 amino acids: CASSYSSSYNSPLHF. The CDR3 DNA reads as TGTGCCAGCAGTTACTCCAGCTCCTATAATTCACCCCTCCACTTT.

The chain links TRBV20-1 to TRBJ1-2; TRBD1 agrees at 9 bases. Losses at the gene ends were 3 bases for V and 5 bases for J; bases not matched to a gene: 7. This CDR3 contains 14 residues. Germline-derived CDR1 and CDR2 are DFQATT and SNEGSKA (reference sequence). The CDR3 DNA reads as TGCAGTGCTAGTACCACAGGGGGCGCGTATGGCTACACCTTC. It is translated as CSASTTGGAYGYTF.

The chain recombines TRBV6-2 or TRBV6-3 with TRBJ2-7; the D is unclear. V dropped 6 bases and J dropped 3 bases, with 18 bases sitting between them. In germline, CDR1 is MNHEY, CDR2 SVGEGT. The CDR3 covers 15 residues. CDR3 in DNA: TGTGCCAGCAGACCTCAGGCCTTCGACCTCTACGAGCAGTACTTC. Its protein product is CASRPQAFDLYEQYF.